What follows are 20 T cell receptor beta chains derived from one specimen sequenced in a study of T cell changes during pregnancy in multiple sclerosis. TCRdb's table, derived via immunoSEQ multiplex PCR, lists solely in-frame clones and lacks some. Among 36,000 or so clones listed, 70% to 90% were seen once. The material sequenced was CD8+ T cells from peripheral blood mononuclear cells, taken in the third trimester of pregnancy. These receptors were obtained from a female donor with multiple sclerosis, enrolled in a pregnancy study.

The chain recombines TRBV7-9 with TRBJ2-3, with TRBD2 as a possible D gene (6 bases). CDR1 is SEHNR, CDR2 FQNEAQ, per germline (reference sequence). V gave up 2 bases and J gave up 1 base, with 7 bases separating them. The CDR3 contains 14 residues. DNA of the CDR3: TGTGCCAGCAGCTTAACGGGGGGCACAGATACGCAGTATTTT. Translating gives CASSLTGGTDTQYF.

The V call is TRBV4-2, the J call TRBJ1-2; D unresolved. The CDR3 length is 16 residues. CDR1 is LGHNA and CDR2 is YNFKEQ in the germline V gene. V gave up 0 bases and J gave up 2 bases, with 13 bases separating them. In DNA form, the CDR3 reads TGTGCCAGCAGCCAAGAACAACTAGACCTAAACTATGGCTACACCTTC. Encoded protein: CASSQEQLDLNYGYTF.

The chain employs TRBV6-5 and TRBJ2-2; TRBD2 matches 7 bases. J lost 6 bases, V lost 7 bases, and 5 bases had no gene match. In germline, CDR1 is MNHEY, CDR2 SVGAGI. The CDR3 totals 13 residues. In nucleotides, the CDR3 is TGTGCCAGCACCCTGGGGGGGGCCGGGGAGCTGTTTTTT. This translates into CASTLGGAGELFF.

The V and J genes are TRBV7-7 and TRBJ2-1; 10 bases fit TRBD2. The germline CDR1 and CDR2 sequences are SSHAT and FNYEAQ (reference sequence). The CDR3 covers 15 residues. J gave up 8 bases and V 3 bases, and 7 bases lay outside the gene matches. The CDR3 region is CASSLSLAGADEQFF. The CDR3 DNA sequence: TGTGCCAGCAGCTTGAGTCTAGCGGGAGCGGATGAGCAGTTCTTC.

This rearrangement joins TRBV7-9 to TRBJ2-3; 7 nucleotides align to TRBD2. CDR1 and CDR2 (germline): SEHNR, FQNEAQ (reference sequence). V trimming: 2 bases; J trimming: 3 bases; junction bases outside the gene matches: 5. This CDR3 comprises 15 residues. Written as DNA, the CDR3 is TGTGCCAGCAGCTTAATGGGGGGGACGACAGATACGCAGTATTTT. The encoded protein is CASSLMGGTTDTQYF.

J is TRBJ2-3 and V is TRBV9, with D tentatively TRBD2 (7 bases). The CDR3 has 14 amino acids. V lost 4 bases to trimming and J lost 1 base, with 10 bases between them. From germline, CDR1 is SGDLS and CDR2 YYNGEE. In nucleotides, the CDR3 is TGTGCCAGCAGCCTAGGGGGGGGCACAGATACGCAGTATTTT. It codes for CASSLGGGTDTQYF.

The V call is TRBV6-1, the J call TRBJ1-4; 7 bases match TRBD1. The V gene end was trimmed by 4 bases and the J gene end by 4 bases; junction bases not matched to a gene: 6. Germline V lookup: CDR1 MNHNS, CDR2 SASEGT. The CDR3 has 15 residues. The CDR3 bases are TGTGCCAGCAGTGGGCAAGGGGGCCTTAATGAAAAACTGTTTTTT. Translated: CASSGQGGLNEKLFF.

The chain recombines TRBV11-2 with TRBJ1-2; D might be TRBD1 (6 bases). V lost 6 bases, J lost 2 bases, and 13 bases lay in between. This CDR3 spans 14 amino acids. Germline CDR1 and CDR2: SGHAT and FQNNGV. The CDR3 loop reads CASSPQGSNYGYTF. CDR3 DNA: TGTGCCAGCAGTCCACAGGGCAGCAACTATGGCTACACCTTC.

This chain uses TRBV6-5 with TRBJ2-5, with TRBD2 identical over 9 bases. V was clipped by 6 bases and J by 5 bases; unmatched bases: 10. Looked up from germline, CDR1 is MNHEY and CDR2 is SVGAGI. The CDR3 is 15 residues long. The CDR3 nucleotides read TGTGCCAGCAGGGTTAGCGGGAGCAGACTCGAGACCCAGTACTTC. It codes for CASRVSGSRLETQYF.

V gene TRBV29-1 combines with J gene TRBJ2-1; TRBD2 matches at 7 bases. With 4 bases clipped from V and 4 bases from J, the junction kept 7 bases outside the gene matches. Germline V lookup: CDR1 SQVTM, CDR2 ANQGSEA. The CDR3 is 14 residues long. The CDR3 here is CSVVGGGGYNEQFF. CDR3 nucleotides: TGCAGCGTTGTAGGAGGCGGGGGTTACAATGAGCAGTTCTTC.

The chain recombines TRBV11-2 with TRBJ2-1; 8 bases match TRBD2. The V segment lost 4 bases and the J segment 5 bases; nucleotides outside the gene matches: 13. Per the germline V gene, CDR1 is SGHAT and CDR2 is FQNNGV. The CDR3 loop spans 17 amino acids. CDR3 DNA: TGTGCCAGCAGCTCCGTCCTCTCGGGGGGGGGCAACAATGAGCAGTTCTTC. Its protein product is CASSSVLSGGGNNEQFF.

This chain joins TRBV7-2 and TRBJ2-7; 15 bases match TRBD2. CDR1 SGHTA and CDR2 FQGNSA come from the germline V gene. V was pared by 5 bases and J by 4 bases, with 12 bases of the junction left unmatched. The CDR3 is 18 amino acids. The CDR3 loop is CASSPLGLAGGPSYEQYF. CDR3 in DNA: TGTGCCAGCAGCCCACTCGGACTAGCGGGGGGGCCCTCTTACGAGCAGTACTTC. Together with reference TRBV7-2 and TRBJ2-7, the CDR3 gives the full variable domain: GAGVSQSPSNKVTEKGKDVELRCDPISGHTALYWYRQSLGQGLEFLIYFQGNSAPDKSGLPSDRFSAERTGGSVSTLTIQRTQQEDSAVYLCASSPLGLAGGPSYEQYFGPGTRLTVT.

The chain links TRBV7-2 to TRBJ2-7, with D uncertain. Trimming took off 0 bases at V and 3 bases at J, with 6 bases between the two ends. In germline, CDR1 is SGHTA, CDR2 FQGNSA. The CDR3 runs to 13 residues. The CDR3 sequence: CASSLAQNYEQYF. The CDR3, as DNA: TGTGCCAGCAGCTTAGCACAAAACTACGAGCAGTACTTC.

This clone was seen only a few times. V and J are TRBV29-1 and TRBJ1-6, with D tentatively TRBD1 (6 bases). Germline values: CDR1 SQVTM, CDR2 ANQGSEA. The CDR3 runs to 13 residues. The germline V and J ends were trimmed by 4 bases and 10 bases, with 14 bases remaining between them. The CDR3 region has the DNA TGCAGCGTTGGGGCAGGGGAGGGCTCACCCCTCCACTTT. Its protein is CSVGAGEGSPLHF. The full variable domain, completed using reference TRBV29-1 and TRBJ1-6, is SAVISQKPSRDICQRGTSLTIQCQVDSQVTMMFWYRQQPGQSLTLIATANQGSEATYESGFVIDKFPISRPNLTFSTLTVSNMSPEDSSIYLCSVGAGEGSPLHFGNGTRLTVT.

The sample holds a few counts of this clone. V usage is TRBV30 and J usage is TRBJ1-1, with no clear D. CDR1 is GTSNPN and CDR2 is SVGIG in the germline V gene (reference sequence). The CDR3 is 11 amino acids. V was pared by 4 bases and J by 1 base, with 4 bases between. CDR3 bases: TGTGCCTGGACTCGGAACACTGAAGCTTTCTTT. Its protein product is CAWTRNTEAFF.

This rearrangement joins TRBV5-1 to TRBJ1-1; no firm D call. V was clipped by 4 bases and J by 0 bases, with 13 bases between them. The germline gives CDR1 SGHRS, CDR2 YFSETQ. The CDR3 length is 15 residues. The CDR3 loop reads CASSPAEGLNTEAFF. DNA of the CDR3: TGCGCCAGCAGCCCAGCGGAGGGCCTGAACACTGAAGCTTTCTTT.

The gene calls are TRBV30 and TRBJ2-7; D not resolved. In germline, CDR1 is GTSNPN, CDR2 SVGIG (reference sequence). V was clipped by 2 bases and J by 7 bases, with 12 bases between them. This CDR3 is 12 amino acids long. The CDR3 protein is CAWSPPSEEQYF. CDR3 sequence (DNA): TGTGCCTGGAGTCCACCTTCGGAGGAGCAGTACTTC. The full variable domain, rest sourced from reference TRBV30 and TRBJ2-7, is SQTIHQWPATLVQPVGSPLSLECTVEGTSNPNLYWYRQAAGRGLQLLFYSVGIGQISSEVPQNLSASRPQDRQFILSSKKLLLSDSGFYLCAWSPPSEEQYFGPGTRLTVT.

The chain has TRBV6-1 and TRBJ1-2; tentative D call: TRBD1 (6 bases). In germline, CDR1 is MNHNS, CDR2 SASEGT. Deletions cut 0 bases from V and 4 bases from J, with 15 bases between. The CDR3 consists of 16 residues. The CDR3 coding sequence is TGTGCCAGCAGTGAAGCAGTAGGGGGGGCGTTCTATGGCTACACCTTC. Translated: CASSEAVGGAFYGYTF.

This rearrangement joins TRBV2 to TRBJ2-7; D gene uncertain. V gave up 7 bases and J gave up 2 bases, with 9 bases separating them. Germline V gives CDR1 SNHLY, CDR2 FYNNEI. This CDR3 contains 12 residues. The CDR3 region has the DNA TGTGCCAGCAATCTAGGCCCCTACGAGCAGTACTTC. Protein product: CASNLGPYEQYF.

A single count supports this clone. The chain has TRBV27 and TRBJ1-5; a weak D match, TRBD1 (5 bases). V was pared by 0 bases and J by 1 base, with 16 bases between. The CDR3 spans 18 residues. From germline, CDR1 is MNHEY and CDR2 SMNVEV (reference sequence). CDR3: CASSLSSAGLMSNQPQHF. Here the CDR3 DNA reads TGTGCCAGCAGTTTATCGTCCGCAGGGCTCATGAGCAATCAGCCCCAGCATTTT.